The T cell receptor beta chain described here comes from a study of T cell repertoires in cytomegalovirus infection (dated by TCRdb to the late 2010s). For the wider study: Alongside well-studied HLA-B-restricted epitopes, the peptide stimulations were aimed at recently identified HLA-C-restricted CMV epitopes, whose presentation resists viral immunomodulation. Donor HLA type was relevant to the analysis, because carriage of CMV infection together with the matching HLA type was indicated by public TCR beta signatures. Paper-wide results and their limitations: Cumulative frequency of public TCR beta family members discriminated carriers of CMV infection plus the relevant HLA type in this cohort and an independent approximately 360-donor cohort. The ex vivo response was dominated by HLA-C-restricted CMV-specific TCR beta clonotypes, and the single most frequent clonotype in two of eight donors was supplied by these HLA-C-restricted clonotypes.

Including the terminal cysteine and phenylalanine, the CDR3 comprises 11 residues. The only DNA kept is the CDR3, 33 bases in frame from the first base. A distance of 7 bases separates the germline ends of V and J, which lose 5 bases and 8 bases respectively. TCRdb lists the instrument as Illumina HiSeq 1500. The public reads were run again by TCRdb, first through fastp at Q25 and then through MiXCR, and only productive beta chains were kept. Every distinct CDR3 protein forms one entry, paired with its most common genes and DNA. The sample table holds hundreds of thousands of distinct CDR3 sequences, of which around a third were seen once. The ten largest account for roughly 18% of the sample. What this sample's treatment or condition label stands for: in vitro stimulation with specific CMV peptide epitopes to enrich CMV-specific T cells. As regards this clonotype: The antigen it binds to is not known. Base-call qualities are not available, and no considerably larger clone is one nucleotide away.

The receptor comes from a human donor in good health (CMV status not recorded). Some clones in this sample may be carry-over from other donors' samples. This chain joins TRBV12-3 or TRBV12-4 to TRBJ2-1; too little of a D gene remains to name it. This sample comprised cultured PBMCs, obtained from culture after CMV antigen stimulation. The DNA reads TGTGCCAGCAGTCCCGGCTATGAGCAGTTCTTC. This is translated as CASSPGYEQFF.